These 30 T cell receptor beta chains came from one sample sequenced in a study of memory CD4+ T cells and cytomegalovirus serostatus. Measured with immunoSEQ multiplex PCR; TCRdb has only the in-frame clones, and not every one. The table lists some 87,000 clones, roughly 80% of them singletons. The sort gate was single viable CD3+CD4+CD8-CD45RO+ cells for memory CD4+ T cells. The sample comprised memory CD4+ T cells from blood. The receptors shown here come from an adult in good health and CMV-seropositive.

The chain links TRBV19 to TRBJ1-1; D is possibly TRBD1 (6 bases). Germline V gene data show CDR1 as LNHDA and CDR2 as SQIVND (reference sequence). V lost 3 bases, J lost 5 bases, and 13 bases lay in between. The CDR3 spans 14 residues. CDR3 nucleotides: TGTGCCAGTAGTATGAGGGAAGGGGGGACTGAAGCTTTCTTT. The encoded protein is CASSMREGGTEAFF.

The chain couples TRBV4-1 to TRBJ1-2; tentative D call: TRBD1 (5 bases). The V and J ends lost 1 base and 10 bases respectively, with 16 bases between them. Germline-derived CDR1 and CDR2 are MGHRA and YSYEKL. The CDR3 loop spans 14 amino acids. The CDR3 spells CASSQASGAGDYTF. The CDR3 region has the DNA TGCGCCAGCAGCCAAGCCAGTGGGGCTGGTGACTACACCTTC.

This clone was detected once. This chain links TRBV14 with TRBJ2-7; 9 nucleotides agree with TRBD2. Trimming took 1 base from V and 5 from J; bases not matched to a gene: 6. Germline loops: CDR1 SGHDN, CDR2 FVKESK. CDR3 length: 15 amino acids. The CDR3 sequence: CASSQGRTSVDEQYF. CDR3 nucleotides: TGTGCCAGCAGCCAAGGAAGGACTAGCGTAGACGAGCAGTACTTC. The full variable domain, completed using reference TRBV14 and TRBJ2-7, is EAGVTQFPSHSVIEKGQTVTLRCDPISGHDNLYWYRRVMGKEIKFLLHFVKESKQDESGMPNNRFLAERTGGTYSTLKVQPAELEDSGVYFCASSQGRTSVDEQYFGPGTRLTVT.

CDR3 region: CASSLGQGAGQPQHF. CDR3 DNA: TGTGCCAGCTCGCTGGGACAGGGGGCAGGTCAGCCCCAGCATTTT. The rearrangement links TRBV18 to TRBJ1-5; TRBD1 aligns across 12 bases. V dropped 6 bases and J dropped 6; count of bases not matched to a gene: 6. The V gene's germline CDR1 is KGHSH and CDR2 LQKENI. The CDR3 is 15 amino acids.

The chain's CDR3 is CASRLQGTGQPQHF. CDR3 bases: TGTGCCAGCAGGTTACAGGGCACGGGTCAGCCCCAGCATTTT. The chain recombines TRBV27 with TRBJ1-5, with a possible D match to TRBD1 (6 bases). The germline gives CDR1 MNHEY, CDR2 SMNVEV (reference sequence). This CDR3 has 14 amino acids. The ends were cut back, 6 bases at V and 6 bases at J, with 15 bases in the middle.

The rearrangement uses TRBV29-1 and TRBJ2-1; no reliable D call. The CDR3 extends over 14 amino acids. With 2 bases removed from V and 0 bases from J, the gap between germline ends came to 8 bases. Germline loops: CDR1 SQVTM, CDR2 ANQGSEA. The CDR3 spells CSVEHPLSYNEQFF. CDR3 DNA sequence: TGCAGCGTTGAACACCCCCTCTCCTACAATGAGCAGTTCTTC.

This chain uses TRBV19 with TRBJ1-1, with D hard to call. The germline CDR1 and CDR2 sequences are LNHDA and SQIVND (reference sequence). The CDR3 is 12 residues long. Trimming took 5 bases from V and 1 from J, leaving 5 bases between them. CDR3 region: CASSFRNTEAFF. The CDR3 DNA reads TGTGCCAGTAGTTTCCGGAACACTGAAGCTTTCTTT.

This clone was observed a handful of times. CDR3 coding DNA: TGTGCCAGCAGCTGGGGCAGGGGGCTCCAAGAGACCCAGTACTTC. It specifies CASSWGRGLQETQYF. The rearrangement uses TRBV5-5 and TRBJ2-5, with 8 bases lining up with TRBD1. The germline gives CDR1 SGHKS, CDR2 YYEKEE (reference sequence). The CDR3 sequence is 15 residues long. The V gene end was trimmed by 3 bases and the J gene end by 1 base; junction bases not matched to a gene: 5.

This clone was counted only a few times. This rearrangement joins TRBV5-1 to TRBJ2-5; D may be TRBD1 or TRBD2 (5 bases each). This CDR3 has 14 residues. Germline loops: CDR1 SGHRS, CDR2 YFSETQ. With 3 bases removed from V and 5 bases from J, the gap between germline ends came to 14 bases. The CDR3 reads CASSSAGTSETQYF. In DNA, the CDR3 is TGCGCCAGCAGCTCAGCCGGGACCTCGGAGACCCAGTACTTC. The variable domain in full, completed from reference TRBV5-1 and TRBJ2-5, reads KAGVTQTPRYLIKTRGQQVTLSCSPISGHRSVSWYQQTPGQGLQFLFEYFSETQRNKGNFPGRFSGRQFSNSRSEMNVSTLELGDSALYLCASSSAGTSETQYFGPGTRLLVL.

This sequence joins TRBV18 and TRBJ2-5, with 10 bases matching TRBD2. The CDR3 has 14 amino acids. Trimming took 2 bases from V and 8 from J; bases not matched to a gene: 5. Germline CDR1 and CDR2: KGHSH and LQKENI. CDR3 loop: CASSPEASGSTQYF. CDR3 in DNA: TGTGCCAGCTCACCAGAGGCTAGCGGGAGCACCCAGTACTTC.

This clone was detected only once. For the CDR3, the DNA is TGTGCCAGCACTCCAGGGGGCTCTAGCACAGATACGCAGTATTTT. This encodes CASTPGGSSTDTQYF. This chain joins TRBV6-1 and TRBJ2-3; 8 nucleotides agree with TRBD1. Losses at the gene ends were 7 bases for V and 0 bases for J; bases not matched to a gene: 6. This CDR3 is 15 amino acids long. Germline values: CDR1 MNHNS, CDR2 SASEGT.

CDR3 loop: CASSELTGTFEKLFF. CDR3 in DNA: TGTGCCAGCAGTGAACTGACAGGGACCTTTGAAAAACTGTTTTTT. This chain joins TRBV2 and TRBJ1-4, with 7 bases matching TRBD1. Germline V lookup: CDR1 SNHLY, CDR2 FYNNEI. Losses at the gene ends were 2 bases for V and 7 bases for J; bases not matched to a gene: 7. The CDR3 has 15 residues. Using reference TRBV2 and TRBJ1-4 for the parts outside the CDR3, the full variable domain is EPEVTQTPSHQVTQMGQEVILRCVPISNHLYFYWYRQILGQKVEFLVSFYNNEISEKSEIFDDQFSVERPDGSNFTLKIRSTKLEDSAMYFCASSELTGTFEKLFFGSGTQLSVL.

The J gene is TRBJ2-7, the V gene TRBV28, with D unresolved. The CDR3 is made up of 14 amino acids. V was clipped by 5 bases and J by 7 bases, with 18 bases between them. CDR1 MDHEN and CDR2 SYDVKM come from the germline V gene. The CDR3, as DNA: TGTGCCAGCAGTCCGCCTGATGGGTTCGGGGAGCAGTACTTC. Its protein product is CASSPPDGFGEQYF.

V is TRBV6-1 and J is TRBJ2-1, with 7 nucleotides matching TRBD1. From germline, CDR1 is MNHNS and CDR2 SASEGT. J was trimmed by 4 bases and V by 3 bases; bases with no gene match: 6. This CDR3 has 15 residues. CDR3: CASSEGQQQYNEQFF. The CDR3 bases are TGTGCCAGCAGTGAGGGACAGCAGCAGTACAATGAGCAGTTCTTC.

Only a few counts were recorded for this clone. The chain combines TRBV6-7 with TRBJ2-5; 10 nucleotides align to TRBD1. TRBV6-7 is an open reading frame, and its role is uncertain. Trimming at V came to 0 bases and at J to 5 bases, leaving 3 bases not matched to a gene. The CDR3 runs to 15 residues. CDR3 in amino acids: CASSYSTGGWETQYF. The DNA for the CDR3 is TGTGCCAGCAGTTACTCGACAGGGGGCTGGGAGACCCAGTACTTC.

The chain has TRBV18 and TRBJ2-3, with TRBD1 matching 8 bases. The CDR3 is 14 amino acids. Germline V gene sequence: CDR1 KGHSH, CDR2 LQKENI. Unmatched junction bases numbered 4, after V lost 6 bases and J lost 2 bases. The CDR3: CASSWTGSTDTQYF. CDR3 in DNA: TGTGCCAGCTCCTGGACAGGGTCCACAGATACGCAGTATTTT.

The rearrangement uses TRBV7-9 and TRBJ2-4; D may be TRBD1 (6 bases). Germline V gene data show CDR1 as SEHNR and CDR2 as FQNEAQ (reference sequence). V lost 5 bases and J 11 bases, leaving 13 bases between the germline ends. This CDR3 is built from 12 residues. The CDR3 protein is CASSGQTDFQYF. In DNA form, the CDR3 reads TGTGCCAGCAGCGGACAGACAGATTTTCAGTACTTC.

The DNA for the CDR3 is TGTGCCAGCACCCTGCCCGGGAACACCGGGGAGCTGTTTTTT. Encoded protein: CASTLPGNTGELFF. The chain recombines TRBV6-1 with TRBJ2-2; D is ambiguous. The CDR3 is 14 amino acids. Deletions cut 7 bases from V and 1 base from J, with 10 bases between. Germline values: CDR1 MNHNS, CDR2 SASEGT.

V gene TRBV7-3 combines with J gene TRBJ1-1; D remains ambiguous. Germline V gene data show CDR1 as SGHTA and CDR2 as FQGTGA. The CDR3 has 12 amino acids. Trimming stripped 4 bases from V and 10 bases from J, with 13 bases between. The CDR3 loop is CASSSSTGLAFF. The CDR3 DNA sequence: TGTGCCAGCAGCTCCTCCACGGGGTTAGCTTTCTTT.

The rearrangement links TRBV10-2 to TRBJ2-7; TRBD2 agrees at 9 bases. Germline CDR1 is WSHSY and CDR2 is SAAADI. Trimming cost V 5 bases and J 2 bases; bases outside gene matches: 4. This CDR3 is 14 amino acids long. CDR3 residues: CASSTSGQAYEQYF. For the CDR3, the DNA is TGCGCCAGCAGTACTAGCGGGCAAGCCTACGAGCAGTACTTC.

The genes are TRBV5-1 and TRBJ2-5; D remains ambiguous. The V gene lost 0 bases and the J gene lost 1 base, with 10 bases spanning the gap. Germline V gives CDR1 SGHRS, CDR2 YFSETQ. The CDR3 runs 15 residues. CDR3 loop: CASSLALAVQETQYF. CDR3 DNA: TGCGCCAGCAGCTTGGCTTTGGCGGTCCAAGAGACCCAGTACTTC. The full variable domain, in which reference TRBV5-1 and TRBJ2-5 provide the parts outside the CDR3, is KAGVTQTPRYLIKTRGQQVTLSCSPISGHRSVSWYQQTPGQGLQFLFEYFSETQRNKGNFPGRFSGRQFSNSRSEMNVSTLELGDSALYLCASSLALAVQETQYFGPGTRLLVL.

V is TRBV2 and J is TRBJ2-7; TRBD1 agrees at 10 bases. J gave up 5 bases and V 8 bases, and 9 bases lay outside the gene matches. The CDR3 contains 14 residues. Germline values: CDR1 SNHLY, CDR2 FYNNEI. The CDR3 spells CASDNRGTGDEQYF. In nucleotides, the CDR3 is TGTGCCAGCGACAACCGCGGGACAGGGGACGAGCAGTACTTC.

This clone was observed a single time. The genes are TRBV9 and TRBJ2-5; tentatively, D is TRBD2 (5 bases). V lost 3 bases, J lost 7 bases, and 10 bases lay in between. The V gene's germline CDR1 is SGDLS and CDR2 YYNGEE. The CDR3 sequence is 12 residues long. CDR3 loop: CASSEAEGTQYF. CDR3 nucleotide sequence: TGTGCCAGCAGCGAGGCCGAGGGGACCCAGTACTTC.

This clone has a handful of counts. The gene calls are TRBV7-8 and TRBJ1-6; 10 bases line up with TRBD1. The germline gives CDR1 SGHVS, CDR2 FQNEAQ. V was clipped by 0 bases and J by 10 bases; unmatched bases: 3. The CDR3 runs to 15 residues. CDR3 in amino acids: CASSLAGQGSSPLHF. The CDR3 region has the DNA TGTGCCAGCAGCTTAGCGGGACAGGGGAGCTCACCCCTCCACTTT.

This clone is a singleton in its sample. This chain uses TRBV28 with TRBJ2-1, with 14 bases lining up with TRBD2. The junction had 8 bases not matched to a gene; V was cut back by 1 base and J by 6 bases. The CDR3 length is 18 residues. Germline assignment: CDR1 MDHEN and CDR2 SYDVKM. This chain's CDR3 is CASSLFGTSGRGFNEQFF. As DNA, the CDR3 is TGTGCCAGCAGTTTATTTGGGACTAGCGGGAGAGGGTTCAATGAGCAGTTCTTC.

The CDR3 region is CASSHGQGTRAKNIQYF. CDR3 nucleotides: TGTGCCAGCAGCCATGGACAGGGGACGAGGGCCAAAAACATTCAGTACTTC. The genes are TRBV6-4 and TRBJ2-4; 9 nucleotides align to TRBD1. Unmatched junction bases numbered 10, after V lost 6 bases and J lost 1 base. The CDR3 loop spans 17 amino acids. Germline lookup yields CDR1 MRHNA and CDR2 SNTAGT.

V gene TRBV5-4 combines with J gene TRBJ1-1; tentatively, D is TRBD1 (6 bases). This CDR3 is built from 14 residues. The germline V gene encodes CDR1 SGHNT and CDR2 YYREEE (reference sequence). Trimming removed 3 bases at V and 2 bases at J, with 11 bases between. For the CDR3, the DNA is TGTGCCAGCAGCTCGACACAGGGTAACACTGAAGCTTTCTTT. Translated: CASSSTQGNTEAFF.

The chain uses TRBV27 and TRBJ2-3; D remains unclear. Germline CDR1 is MNHEY and CDR2 is SMNVEV (reference sequence). CDR3 size: 13 residues. The V gene lost 6 bases and the J gene lost 2 bases, with 9 bases spanning the gap. The CDR3 protein is CASRVKPTDTQYF. The CDR3 DNA reads TGTGCCAGCAGGGTGAAACCCACAGATACGCAGTATTTT.

V usage is TRBV11-2 and J usage is TRBJ1-2; D possibly corresponds to TRBD1 (5 bases). Trimming took 6 bases from V and 3 from J, leaving 14 bases between them. The CDR3 extends over 14 amino acids. The germline V gene has CDR1 SGHAT and CDR2 FQNNGV. CDR3: CASSLPGGYYGYTF. In nucleotides, the CDR3 is TGTGCCAGCAGTTTGCCTGGGGGGTACTATGGCTACACCTTC.

The chain couples TRBV4-1 to TRBJ2-3, with D unclear. Trimming left V 1 base short and J 7 bases short, with 9 bases between. This CDR3 has 13 residues. Per germline, CDR1 MGHRA and CDR2 YSYEKL. CDR3 DNA sequence: TGCGCCAGCAGCCAAGGGCTCGGATATACGCAGTATTTT. The encoded protein is CASSQGLGYTQYF.